This TCR beta chain was observed in a study of blood T cell repertoires in COVID-19. This CDR3 is 17 amino acids long. Germline CDR1 reads MDHEN; CDR2 reads SYDVKM. The V and J ends lost 1 base and 8 bases, in that order; junction bases with no gene match: 9. The data were produced by immunoSEQ multiplex PCR, yet TCRdb's version contains in-frame clones alone and is incomplete. Of 170,000 or so clones in the sample, 88% are singletons; the top ten hold 9% to 10%. Sequencing was carried out using PBMCs or T cells enriched from blood (not recorded which). The receptor comes from a woman aged 18-30 years who had recovered from COVID-19. The V call is TRBV28, the J call TRBJ2-1, with 12 bases lining up with TRBD2. CDR3 sequence (DNA): TGTGCCAGCAGTTTATCATCTAGCGGGGGGGCCTCTCATGAGCAGTTCTTC. Residues: CASSLSSSGGASHEQFF.